The rows below give T cell receptor beta chains drawn from one sample of a study of post-analysis software for immune sequencing data. In TCRdb, the PCR reads were re-called with MiXCR into one record per CDR3 protein. The sample lists about 540,000 distinct CDR3 sequences; under 40% were seen once. What was sequenced was blood. The receptors were sampled from a girl aged 2 to 17 with multiple sclerosis. Both conserved end residues are trimmed from each CDR3.

v_call: TRBV12-3/TRBV12-4
j_call: TRBJ2-1
cdr3_aa: ASSPTGGYYNEQF

v_call: TRBV7-9
j_call: TRBJ2-7
cdr3_aa: ASSLYYGLGTPGTDEQY

v_call: TRBV4-2
j_call: TRBJ1-2
cdr3_aa: ASSRENCGYT

v_call: TRBV20-1
j_call: TRBJ2-1
cdr3_aa: SASSLLAGVEQF

v_call: TRBV7-9
j_call: TRBJ1-4
cdr3_aa: ASSRDRAIQKLF

v_call: TRBV12-3/TRBV12-4
j_call: TRBJ1-1
cdr3_aa: ATVTVWNTEAF

v_call: TRBV7-9
j_call: TRBJ1-2
cdr3_aa: ASDGGSYGYT

v_call: TRBV13
j_call: TRBJ1-5
cdr3_aa: ASSLRRDQPQH

v_call: TRBV5-6
j_call: TRBJ2-7
cdr3_aa: ASSLSGDPTGNYYEQY

v_call: TRBV6-5
j_call: TRBJ2-6
cdr3_aa: ASSYGEAVSGANVLT

v_call: TRBV4-1
j_call: TRBJ2-7
cdr3_aa: ASSHEAGVSYEQY

v_call: TRBV29-1
j_call: TRBJ1-2
cdr3_aa: SVENPGAGGYT

v_call: TRBV20-1
j_call: TRBJ2-1
cdr3_aa: SVPQVLYNEQF

v_call: TRBV7-8
j_call: TRBJ2-1
cdr3_aa: ASRLPIRTSGGNNEQF

v_call: TRBV30
j_call: TRBJ2-5
cdr3_aa: AWGPKETQY

v_call: TRBV6-6
j_call: TRBJ1-6
cdr3_aa: ASSAIDNSPLH

v_call: TRBV6-6
j_call: TRBJ1-4
cdr3_aa: ASSYRDRFEKLF

v_call: TRBV12-3/TRBV12-4
j_call: TRBJ1-5
cdr3_aa: ASSPRAGGTNQPQH

v_call: TRBV7-9
j_call: TRBJ2-7
cdr3_aa: ASSLVGTINYEQY

v_call: TRBV6-6
j_call: TRBJ2-7
cdr3_aa: ASGVNSKSSYEQY

v_call: TRBV5-1
j_call: TRBJ1-2
cdr3_aa: ASSVGANRGSNYGYT

v_call: TRBV7-8
j_call: TRBJ2-1
cdr3_aa: ASSLGPGVNEQF

v_call: TRBV5-1
j_call: TRBJ2-3
cdr3_aa: ASSYTGAQGDTQY

v_call: TRBV6-1
j_call: TRBJ1-2
cdr3_aa: ASSEAWDSNYGYT

v_call: TRBV10-3
j_call: TRBJ1-2
cdr3_aa: AISGGLDYGYT

v_call: TRBV27
j_call: TRBJ1-2
cdr3_aa: ASRAGAGALYGYT

v_call: TRBV5-1
j_call: TRBJ2-3
cdr3_aa: ASRGGLDTDTQY

v_call: TRBV20-1
j_call: TRBJ2-3
cdr3_aa: SAPRRDPVTDTQY

v_call: TRBV12-3/TRBV12-4
j_call: TRBJ1-4
cdr3_aa: ASRINTGQNEKLF

v_call: TRBV5-6
j_call: TRBJ1-5
cdr3_aa: ASSLAGGLYQPQH

v_call: TRBV7-6
j_call: TRBJ2-7
cdr3_aa: ASSPGGRSSYEQY

v_call: TRBV12-3/TRBV12-4
j_call: TRBJ1-2
cdr3_aa: ASSPVPGDIGGYT

v_call: TRBV20-1
j_call: TRBJ2-3
cdr3_aa: SARDPRGGTDTQY

v_call: TRBV6-6
j_call: TRBJ2-7
cdr3_aa: ASTVEQGSYEQY

v_call: TRBV11-2
j_call: TRBJ2-5
cdr3_aa: ASTLGGVSETQY

v_call: TRBV11-2
j_call: TRBJ1-2
cdr3_aa: ASSPDSLAYGYT